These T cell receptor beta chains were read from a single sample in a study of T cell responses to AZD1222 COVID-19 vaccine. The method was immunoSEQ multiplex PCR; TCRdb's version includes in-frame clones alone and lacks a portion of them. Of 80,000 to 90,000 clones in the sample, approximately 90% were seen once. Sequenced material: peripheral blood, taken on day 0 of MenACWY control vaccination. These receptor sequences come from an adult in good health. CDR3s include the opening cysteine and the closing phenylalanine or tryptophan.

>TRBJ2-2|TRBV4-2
CASSQDPFVAGELFF
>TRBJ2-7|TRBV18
CASSRGLANYEQYF
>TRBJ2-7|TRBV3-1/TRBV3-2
CASSQEHGEQYF
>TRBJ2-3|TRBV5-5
CASSSSGGTDTQYF
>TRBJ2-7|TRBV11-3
CASSLSAGAYEQYF
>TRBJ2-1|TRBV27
CASWASGDEQFF
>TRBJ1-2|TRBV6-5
CASSYSGQAGYGYTF
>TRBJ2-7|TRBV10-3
CAISGTGGYEQYF
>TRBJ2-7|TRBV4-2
CASSQDAGSYEQYF
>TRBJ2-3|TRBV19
CASNVIAGGPDTQYF
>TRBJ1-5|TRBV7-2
CASSANRGFHQPQHF
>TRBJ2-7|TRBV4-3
CASSLRQGVSGSRGEQYF
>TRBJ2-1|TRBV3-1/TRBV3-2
CASSGGASGANYNEQFF
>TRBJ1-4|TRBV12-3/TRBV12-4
CASSLAPVKLFF
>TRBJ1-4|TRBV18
CASSQQEINEKLFF
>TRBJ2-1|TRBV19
CASSIVGGTGGEQFF
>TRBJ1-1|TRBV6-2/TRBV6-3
CASSWVDVTEAFF
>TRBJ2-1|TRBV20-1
CSAETHNEQFF
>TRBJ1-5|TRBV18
CASSPTGMDQPQHF
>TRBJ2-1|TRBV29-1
CSARRVLNEQFF
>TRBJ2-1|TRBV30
CAWDKGIYNEQFF
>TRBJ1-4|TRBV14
CASSPRRDRFNEKLFF
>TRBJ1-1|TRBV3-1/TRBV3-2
CASSQGQGAGRDTEAFF
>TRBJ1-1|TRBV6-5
CASSHPQGADTEAFF
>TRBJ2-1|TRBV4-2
CASSQDRLAGENEQFF
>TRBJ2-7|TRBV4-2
CASSGSSYEQYF
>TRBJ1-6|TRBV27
CASSLPRGLSSPLHF
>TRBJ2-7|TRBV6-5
CASSHPGSYEQYF
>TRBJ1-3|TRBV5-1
CASSFRLGSPGNTIYF
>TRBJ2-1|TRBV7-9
CASSLGAGGLNEQFF
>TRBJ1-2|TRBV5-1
CASSLGVRPGYYGYTF
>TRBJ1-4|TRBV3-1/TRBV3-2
CASSQDGGLREKLFF
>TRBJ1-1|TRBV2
CASSGGTGRYDTEAFF
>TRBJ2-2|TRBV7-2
CASSLVRGGELFF
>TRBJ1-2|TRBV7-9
CASSFDSLSHGYTF
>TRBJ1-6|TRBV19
CASSHTGTGKSPLHF
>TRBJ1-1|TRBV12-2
CAPGQSKAFF
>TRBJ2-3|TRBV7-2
CASSLQWGRPTDTQYF
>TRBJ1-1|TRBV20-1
CSATMNTEAFF
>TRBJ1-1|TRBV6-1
CASSDLGQDTEAFF
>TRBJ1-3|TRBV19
CASSTGEAPSGNTIYF
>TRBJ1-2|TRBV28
CASSFPGLSGYTF
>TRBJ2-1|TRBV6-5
CASSLGRVGFEQFF
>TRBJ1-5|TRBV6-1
CASSEQGGSNQPQHF
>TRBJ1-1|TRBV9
CASSVGAPGTEAFF